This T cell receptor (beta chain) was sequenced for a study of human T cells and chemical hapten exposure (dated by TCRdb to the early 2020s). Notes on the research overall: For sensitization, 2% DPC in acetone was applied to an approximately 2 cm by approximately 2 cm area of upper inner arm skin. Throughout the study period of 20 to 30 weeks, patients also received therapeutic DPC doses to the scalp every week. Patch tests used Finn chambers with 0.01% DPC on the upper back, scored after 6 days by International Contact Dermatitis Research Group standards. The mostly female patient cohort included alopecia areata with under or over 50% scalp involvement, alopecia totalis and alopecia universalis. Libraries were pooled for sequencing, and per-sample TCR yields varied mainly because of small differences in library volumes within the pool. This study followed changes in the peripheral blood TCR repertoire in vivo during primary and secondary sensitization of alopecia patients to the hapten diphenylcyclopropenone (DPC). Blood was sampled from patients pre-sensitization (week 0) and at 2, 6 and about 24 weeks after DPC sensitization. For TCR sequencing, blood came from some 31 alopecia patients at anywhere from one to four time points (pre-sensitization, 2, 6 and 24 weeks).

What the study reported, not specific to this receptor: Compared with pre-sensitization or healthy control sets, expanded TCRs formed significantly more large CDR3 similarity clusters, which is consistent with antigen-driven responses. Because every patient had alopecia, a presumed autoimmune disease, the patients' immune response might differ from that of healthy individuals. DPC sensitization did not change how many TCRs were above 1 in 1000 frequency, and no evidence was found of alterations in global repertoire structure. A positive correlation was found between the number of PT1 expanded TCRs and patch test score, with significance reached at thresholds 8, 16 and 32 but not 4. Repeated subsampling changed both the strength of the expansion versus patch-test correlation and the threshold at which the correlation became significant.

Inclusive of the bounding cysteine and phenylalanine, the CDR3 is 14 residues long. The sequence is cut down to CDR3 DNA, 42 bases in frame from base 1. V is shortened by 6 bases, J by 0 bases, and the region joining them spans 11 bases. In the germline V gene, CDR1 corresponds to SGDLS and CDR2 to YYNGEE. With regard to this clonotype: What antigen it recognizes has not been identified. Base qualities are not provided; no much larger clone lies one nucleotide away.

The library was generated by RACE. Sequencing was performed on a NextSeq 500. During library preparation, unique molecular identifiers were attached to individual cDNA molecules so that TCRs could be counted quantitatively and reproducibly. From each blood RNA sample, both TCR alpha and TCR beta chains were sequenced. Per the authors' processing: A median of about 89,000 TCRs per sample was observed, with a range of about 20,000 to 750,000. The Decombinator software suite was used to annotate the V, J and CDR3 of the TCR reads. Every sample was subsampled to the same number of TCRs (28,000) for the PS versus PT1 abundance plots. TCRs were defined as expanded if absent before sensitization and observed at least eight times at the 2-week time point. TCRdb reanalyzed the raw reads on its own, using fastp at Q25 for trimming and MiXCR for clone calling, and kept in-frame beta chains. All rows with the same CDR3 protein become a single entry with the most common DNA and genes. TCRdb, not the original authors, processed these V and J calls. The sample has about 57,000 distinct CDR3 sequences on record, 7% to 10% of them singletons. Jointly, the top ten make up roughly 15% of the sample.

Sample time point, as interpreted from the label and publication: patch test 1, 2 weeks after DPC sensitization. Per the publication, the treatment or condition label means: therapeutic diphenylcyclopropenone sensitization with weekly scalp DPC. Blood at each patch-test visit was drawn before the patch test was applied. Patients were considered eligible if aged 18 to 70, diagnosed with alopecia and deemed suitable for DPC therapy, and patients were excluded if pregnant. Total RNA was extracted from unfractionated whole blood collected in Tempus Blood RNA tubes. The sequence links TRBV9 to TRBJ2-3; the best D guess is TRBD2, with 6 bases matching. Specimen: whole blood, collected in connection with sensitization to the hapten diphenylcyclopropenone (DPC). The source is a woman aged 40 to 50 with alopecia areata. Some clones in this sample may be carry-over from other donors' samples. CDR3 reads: CASTIAASTDTQYF. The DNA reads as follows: TGTGCCAGCACCATAGCGGCTAGCACAGATACGCAGTATTTT.